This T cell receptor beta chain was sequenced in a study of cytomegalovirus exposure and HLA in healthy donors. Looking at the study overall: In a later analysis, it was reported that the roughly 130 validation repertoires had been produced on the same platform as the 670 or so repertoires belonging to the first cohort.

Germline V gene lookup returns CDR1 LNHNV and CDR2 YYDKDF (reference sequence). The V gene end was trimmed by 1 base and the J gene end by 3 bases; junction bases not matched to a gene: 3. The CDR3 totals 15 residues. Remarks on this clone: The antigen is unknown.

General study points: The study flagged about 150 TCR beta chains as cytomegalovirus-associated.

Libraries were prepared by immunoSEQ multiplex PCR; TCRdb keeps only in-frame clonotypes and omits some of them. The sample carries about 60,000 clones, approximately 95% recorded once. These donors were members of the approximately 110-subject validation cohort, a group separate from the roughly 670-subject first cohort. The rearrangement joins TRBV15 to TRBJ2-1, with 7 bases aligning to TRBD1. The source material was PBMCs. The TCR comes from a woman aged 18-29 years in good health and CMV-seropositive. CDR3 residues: CATSRGQGDYNEQFF. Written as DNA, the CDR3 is TGTGCCACCAGCAGAGGACAGGGCGACTACAATGAGCAGTTCTTC. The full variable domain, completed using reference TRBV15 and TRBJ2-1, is DAMVIQNPRYQVTQFGKPVTLSCSQTLNHNVMYWYQQKSSQAPKLLFHYYDKDFNNEADTPDNFQSRRPNTSFCFLDIRSPGLGDTAMYLCATSRGQGDYNEQFFGPGTRLTVL.